The clone carrying this T cell receptor beta chain was counted only a few times. This sample is drawn from a study of regulatory T cells in long-lasting Graves disease. Per germline, CDR1 MNHEY and CDR2 SMNVEV (reference sequence). This CDR3 is 13 amino acids long. Trimming took off 4 bases at V and 6 bases at J, with 10 bases between the two ends. Described time point: newly diagnosed GD, antithyroid drugs for less than 3 months. With RNA extracted from PBMCs as input, the TCR library was made. From each patient, around 10 milliliters of peripheral blood was drawn and collected into an EDTA anticoagulant tube. CDR3 regions were amplified by Arm-PCR using iRepertoire HTBI primers to build TCR beta libraries. TCRdb re-called the multiplex PCR reads with MiXCR, one entry per CDR3 protein. The sample lists about 560,000 distinct CDR3 sequences; 16% were seen once. This same sample was also taken into another study, of T cells in Graves' hyperthyroidism and ophthalmopathy. That publication notes: A first-round RT-PCR of the TCR CDR3 used the HTBI primer set.

The specimen comprised peripheral blood mononuclear cells (PBMCs), sampled at new diagnosis, from a patient treated with antithyroid drugs. This TCR derives from a man between 18 and 29 years old with Graves disease. The chain is built from TRBV27 and TRBJ1-5; D is unclear. The CDR3 here is CASSSGSGQPQHF. The CDR3 region has the DNA TGTGCCAGCAGTTCGGGTTCTGGTCAGCCCCAGCATTTT.